This TCR beta chain was recorded in a study of blood T cell repertoires in COVID-19. On the study more broadly: Whether acute or convalescent, the COVID-19 samples came from the United States, Italy and Spain. Sample material is recorded as cDNA or gDNA derived from T cells, B-cell-depleted T cells, or PBMCs.

Participants came from about two dozen US areas, aged about 18 to 89 years. Resolution of symptoms, clearance, or two negative PCRs was present in recovered Cohort 3 donors. Method: immunoSEQ multiplex PCR; TCRdb's copy keeps in-frame clones and lacks some. Of approximately 230,000 clones in the sample, about 89% were seen once. The receptor's source is a young woman who had recovered from COVID-19. The sample consisted of PBMCs or T cells enriched from blood (not recorded which).

CDR3 in amino acids: CASSVDRYNEQFF. CDR3 sequence (DNA): TGTGCCAGCAGCGTGGACAGGTACAATGAGCAGTTCTTC. The V call is TRBV7-2, the J call TRBJ2-1, with TRBD1 identical over 7 bases. The germline CDR1 and CDR2 sequences are SGHTA and FQGNSA. CDR3 size: 13 residues. V shed 5 bases, J shed 4 bases, and the junction held 2 bases outside the gene matches. The whole variable domain, filled in from reference TRBV7-2 and TRBJ2-1, reads GAGVSQSPSNKVTEKGKDVELRCDPISGHTALYWYRQSLGQGLEFLIYFQGNSAPDKSGLPSDRFSAERTGGSVSTLTIQRTQQEDSAVYLCASSVDRYNEQFFGPGTRLTVL.